The 26 T cell receptor beta chains reported below all come from one sample, sequenced in a study of response to subunit inactivated influenza vaccine. TCRdb redid the calling of the RT-PCR reads with MiXCR, one entry per CDR3 protein. The sample shows roughly 700,000 distinct CDR3 sequences, approximately 13% of them seen only once. The material was PBMCs from blood, obtained approximately 15 days before vaccination. These receptors originate from a man aged 45-60 years who received an inactivated influenza vaccine.

J is TRBJ1-1 and V is TRBV5-1; no clear D gene. The CDR3 runs to 13 residues. CDR1 and CDR2 from the germline V gene are SGHRS and YFSETQ. V dropped 5 bases and J dropped 0 bases, with 8 bases sitting between them. CDR3 protein: CASSREVNTEAFF. For the CDR3, the DNA is TGCGCCAGCAGTAGGGAGGTGAACACTGAAGCTTTCTTT.

This clonotype turned up a few times. The chain has TRBV4-2 and TRBJ1-6; D is ambiguous. The germline CDR1 and CDR2 sequences are LGHNA and YNFKEQ. V shed 0 bases and J shed 1 base, with 7 bases lying between them. The CDR3 runs to 16 residues. CDR3 loop: CASSQEWDSYNSPLHF. The CDR3 DNA reads TGTGCCAGCAGCCAAGAATGGGATTCCTATAATTCACCCCTCCACTTT.

The chain has TRBV15 and TRBJ2-1, with D possibly being TRBD2 (7 bases). This CDR3 region has 15 residues. Per the germline V gene, CDR1 is LNHNV and CDR2 is YYDKDF (reference sequence). V was pared by 6 bases and J by 0 bases, with 12 bases between. The CDR3 region has the DNA TGTGCCACCAGGGGAGGGGGTAGCTCCTACAATGAGCAGTTCTTC. Its protein product is CATRGGGSSYNEQFF.

The chain recombines TRBV20-1 with TRBJ1-6; D is unclear. The germline CDR1 and CDR2 sequences are DFQATT and SNEGSKA (reference sequence). V was clipped by 3 bases and J by 0 bases, with 9 bases between them. The CDR3 covers 15 residues. CDR3 sequence: CSARVHGSYNSPLHF. The DNA of the CDR3 is TGCAGTGCTAGGGTACACGGCTCCTATAATTCACCCCTCCACTTT.

The V and J genes are TRBV7-2 and TRBJ2-7; TRBD1 agrees at 12 bases. CDR1 and CDR2 (germline): SGHTA, FQGNSA. The CDR3 has 15 amino acids. J gave up 4 bases and V 6 bases, and 7 bases lay outside the gene matches. In DNA, the CDR3 is TGTGCCAGCAGACCGGGACAGGGGGCCGGATACGAGCAGTACTTC. Protein product: CASRPGQGAGYEQYF.

This clonotype came up many times. The chain couples TRBV12-3 or TRBV12-4 to TRBJ2-3; TRBD2 matches at 11 bases. J lost 2 bases, V lost 3 bases, and 4 bases had no gene match. CDR3 size: 16 residues. For the CDR3, the DNA is TGTGCCAGCAGTTTTCTAGCGGGGGGCCTCACAGATACGCAGTATTTT. It specifies CASSFLAGGLTDTQYF.

There are a few counts of this clonotype. The chain recombines TRBV20-1 with TRBJ2-1; 13 bases are shared with TRBD2. The J segment lost 0 bases and the V segment lost 5 bases, leaving 7 bases of the junction unmatched. The CDR3 length is 17 residues. Germline CDR1 DFQATT, CDR2 SNEGSKA (reference sequence). CDR3 region: CSAGGLAGLNSYNEQFF. CDR3 nucleotide sequence: TGCAGTGCTGGGGGACTAGCGGGGCTTAACTCCTACAATGAGCAGTTCTTC.

Only a few counts were recorded for this clonotype. The CDR3 loop is CAWSRVVNYEQYF. The CDR3 DNA follows: TGTGCCTGGAGTCGGGTAGTCAACTACGAGCAGTACTTC. This chain joins TRBV30 and TRBJ2-7; D call uncertain. The CDR3 has 13 amino acids. The germline V gene has CDR1 GTSNPN and CDR2 SVGIG (reference sequence). Trimming took off 2 bases at V and 3 bases at J, with 11 bases between the two ends.

This clonotype was seen a few times. CDR3 residues: CATSGGTRGTGEQFF. The CDR3 nucleotides read TGTGCCACCAGCGGGGGGACTAGAGGGACGGGTGAGCAGTTCTTC. The chain recombines TRBV15 with TRBJ2-1; 8 bases match TRBD2. J lost 9 bases, V lost 5 bases, and 12 bases had no gene match. Germline lookup yields CDR1 LNHNV and CDR2 YYDKDF (reference sequence). The CDR3 contains 15 residues.

The V and J genes are TRBV10-3 and TRBJ2-1; 9 bases are a match to TRBD2. CDR1 and CDR2 (germline): ENHRY, SYGVKD. V dropped 0 bases and J dropped 8; count of bases not matched to a gene: 17. The CDR3 is 19 residues long. In DNA form, the CDR3 reads TGTGCCATCAGTGAGTCCAAGTTCCCGACTAGCGGACCCCGGGATGAGCAGTTCTTC. Its translation is CAISESKFPTSGPRDEQFF.

In this sample, this clonotype turned up a few times. The rearrangement joins TRBV5-5 to TRBJ1-5, with a possible D match to TRBD1 (6 bases). From germline, CDR1 is SGHKS and CDR2 YYEKEE (reference sequence). CDR3 size: 15 residues. V was shortened by 1 base and J by 2 bases, with 10 bases between the two germline ends. The CDR3 region has the DNA TGTGCCAGCAGCTTGAAGGGGGGTGGCAATCAGCCCCAGCATTTT. It is translated as CASSLKGGGNQPQHF.

V gene TRBV21-1 combines with J gene TRBJ2-5; the DNA was not compared with TRBD1, the D call given in the table. TRBV21-1 is classified as a pseudogene. There are 17 residues in the CDR3. CDR3 residues: CASSSRDRGAAEETQYF. In DNA form, the CDR3 reads TGTGCCAGCAGCAGCCGGGACAGGGGTGCCGCAGAAGAGACCCAGTACTTC.

This clonotype was counted between two and nine times. This chain joins TRBV4-2 and TRBJ2-1; maybe TRBD1 (5 bases). Deletions cut 1 base from V and 4 bases from J, with 17 bases between. CDR3 length: 17 residues. Germline V CDR1 and CDR2: LGHNA, YNFKEQ. CDR3 bases: TGTGCCAGCAGCCAAGCGCGGACATCCACGTTTTACAATGAGCAGTTCTTC. Residues: CASSQARTSTFYNEQFF.

This clonotype was observed a handful of times. The chain joins TRBV5-1 to TRBJ2-7, with D possibly matching TRBD1 (5 bases). Germline assignment: CDR1 SGHRS and CDR2 YFSETQ. The CDR3 loop spans 14 amino acids. Trimming removed 0 bases from V and 5 bases from J, with 12 bases in between. CDR3 nucleotide sequence: TGCGCCAGCAGCTTGGCCCCAGGGTACGACGAGCAGTACTTC. This codes for CASSLAPGYDEQYF.

This clonotype was counted a few times. This chain links TRBV5-1 with TRBJ1-4, with D possibly TRBD1 on 5 matching bases. Germline V gene data show CDR1 as SGHRS and CDR2 as YFSETQ. Trimming removed 5 bases at V and 4 bases at J, with 9 bases between. The length of the CDR3 is 13 residues. The CDR3 spells CASSVRVNEKLFF. As DNA, the CDR3 is TGCGCCAGCAGTGTCAGGGTTAATGAAAAACTGTTTTTT.

V is TRBV2 and J is TRBJ1-1; the D is unclear. The V end was cut by 4 bases, the J end by 1 base, with 10 bases between. Germline CDR1 reads SNHLY; CDR2 reads FYNNEI. The CDR3 loop spans 14 amino acids. CDR3 nucleotides: TGTGCCAGCAGTGTGCGGGTGGAGAACACTGAAGCTTTCTTT. It yields the protein CASSVRVENTEAFF. Based on the CDR3 plus reference TRBV2 and TRBJ1-1, the full variable domain is EPEVTQTPSHQVTQMGQEVILRCVPISNHLYFYWYRQILGQKVEFLVSFYNNEISEKSEIFDDQFSVERPDGSNFTLKIRSTKLEDSAMYFCASSVRVENTEAFFGQGTRLTVV.

The V call is TRBV28, the J call TRBJ2-7; TRBD2 might be the D (6 bases). Germline V gives CDR1 MDHEN, CDR2 SYDVKM. V was trimmed by 6 bases and J by 3 bases, leaving 15 bases between them. The CDR3 has 14 residues. The CDR3 loop is CASRAGTVYYEQYF. The CDR3 DNA reads TGTGCCAGCAGGGCGGGGACGGTGTACTACGAGCAGTACTTC.

This clonotype turned up a few times. This chain joins TRBV24-1 and TRBJ2-3; no reliable D call. Trimming took 7 bases from V and 4 from J, leaving 11 bases between them. The length of the CDR3 is 13 residues. Germline-derived CDR1 and CDR2 are KGHDR and SFDVKD. Here the CDR3 reads CATSRAGADTQYF. As DNA, the CDR3 is TGTGCCACCAGCCGGGCTGGGGCAGATACGCAGTATTTT.

This clonotype was observed a handful of times. The V call is TRBV28, the J call TRBJ1-4; D gene uncertain. The ends were cut back, 0 bases at V and 0 bases at J, with 8 bases in the middle. The CDR3 consists of 16 residues. CDR1 is MDHEN, CDR2 SYDVKM, per germline. CDR3 in DNA: TGTGCCAGCAGTTTATGGTGGGAGGCAACTAATGAAAAACTGTTTTTT. This sequence encodes CASSLWWEATNEKLFF.

The rearrangement uses TRBV11-3 and TRBJ2-1; D might be TRBD2 (6 bases). V was cut by 5 bases and J by 6 bases, with 11 bases left in between. CDR3 size: 13 residues. The germline V gene has CDR1 SGHNT and CDR2 YENEEA. The CDR3, as DNA: TGTGCCAGCAGCCGGGGACTTACCAATGAGCAGTTCTTC. Its protein is CASSRGLTNEQFF.

The table lists this clonotype with a few counts. The V and J genes are TRBV15 and TRBJ2-1, with TRBD2 matching over 13 bases. The CDR3 has 18 residues. Germline V CDR1 and CDR2: LNHNV, YYDKDF (reference sequence). The V gene end was trimmed by 0 bases and the J gene end by 2 bases; junction bases not matched to a gene: 4. CDR3: CATSRDGTSGNPYNEQFF. DNA for the CDR3: TGTGCCACCAGCAGAGATGGGACTAGCGGGAACCCCTACAATGAGCAGTTCTTC.

The rearrangement links TRBV4-1 to TRBJ2-7; 8 bases agree with TRBD1. Germline assignment: CDR1 MGHRA and CDR2 YSYEKL. The CDR3 runs 15 residues. The ends lost 3 bases at V and 3 bases at J; junction bases unmatched: 7. DNA for the CDR3: TGCGCCAGCAGCCACCTACAGGGGGTGCTCTACGAGCAGTACTTC. Translation: CASSHLQGVLYEQYF.

This clonotype was recorded only once. V gene TRBV6-5 combines with J gene TRBJ2-7, with a tentative D call TRBD2 (7 bases). The germline V gene has CDR1 MNHEY and CDR2 SVGAGI. The V end was cut by 0 bases, the J end by 7 bases, with 13 bases between. This CDR3 has 14 amino acids. The CDR3 region is CASSYSAGAREQYF. The DNA for the CDR3 is TGTGCCAGCAGTTACTCGGCGGGGGCGCGTGAGCAGTACTTC.

Only a few counts were recorded for this clonotype. The rearrangement joins TRBV20-1 to TRBJ1-1; D is possibly TRBD1 (5 bases). Trimming took 3 bases from V and 10 from J, leaving 12 bases between them. The CDR3 has 11 residues. Germline V gene data show CDR1 as DFQATT and CDR2 as SNEGSKA (reference sequence). The CDR3 region has the DNA TGCAGTGCTAGGGGGGGGGACGCAGCTTTCTTT. This gives the protein CSARGGDAAFF.

The V and J genes are TRBV7-9 and TRBJ2-3; D possibly corresponds to TRBD2 (6 bases). Germline V gene lookup returns CDR1 SEHNR and CDR2 FQNEAQ (reference sequence). The length of the CDR3 is 14 residues. V lost 0 bases and J 5 bases, leaving 9 bases between the germline ends. CDR3 bases: TGTGCCAGCAGCTTAGCCAGGGAGGAAGATACGCAGTATTTT. Its protein product is CASSLAREEDTQYF.

The rearrangement joins TRBV4-3 to TRBJ1-2, with D uncertain. This CDR3 has 15 amino acids. Per the germline V gene, CDR1 is LGHNA and CDR2 is YSLEER. V lost 4 bases and J lost 4, with 16 bases in between. In DNA form, the CDR3 reads TGCGCCAGCAGCCGAGAGAGAGGGCAGATCTATGGCTACACCTTC. Translating gives CASSRERGQIYGYTF.